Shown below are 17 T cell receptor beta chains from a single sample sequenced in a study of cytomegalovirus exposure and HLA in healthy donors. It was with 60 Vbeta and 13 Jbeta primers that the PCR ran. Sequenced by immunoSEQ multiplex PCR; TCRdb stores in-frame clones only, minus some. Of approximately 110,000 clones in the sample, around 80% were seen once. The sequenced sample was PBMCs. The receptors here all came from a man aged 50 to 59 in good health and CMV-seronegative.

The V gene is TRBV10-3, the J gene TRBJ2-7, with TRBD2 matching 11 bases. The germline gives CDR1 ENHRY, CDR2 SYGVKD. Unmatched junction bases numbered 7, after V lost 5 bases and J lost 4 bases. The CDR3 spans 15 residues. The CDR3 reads CAISILAGAVYEQYF. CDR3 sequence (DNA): TGTGCCATCAGTATACTAGCGGGAGCGGTATACGAGCAGTACTTC.

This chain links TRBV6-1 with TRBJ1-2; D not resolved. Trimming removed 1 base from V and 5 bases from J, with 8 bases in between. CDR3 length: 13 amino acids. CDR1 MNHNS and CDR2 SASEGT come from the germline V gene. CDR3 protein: CASSEGGGYGYTF. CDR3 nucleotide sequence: TGTGCCAGCAGTGAAGGAGGCGGATATGGCTACACCTTC.

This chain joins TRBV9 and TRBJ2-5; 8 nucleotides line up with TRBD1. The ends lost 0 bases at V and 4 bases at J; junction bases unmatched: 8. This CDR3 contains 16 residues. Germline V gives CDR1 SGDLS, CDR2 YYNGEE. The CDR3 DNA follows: TGTGCCAGCAGCGTAGAAGCAGGGGGCGCGACAGAGACCCAGTACTTC. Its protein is CASSVEAGGATETQYF.

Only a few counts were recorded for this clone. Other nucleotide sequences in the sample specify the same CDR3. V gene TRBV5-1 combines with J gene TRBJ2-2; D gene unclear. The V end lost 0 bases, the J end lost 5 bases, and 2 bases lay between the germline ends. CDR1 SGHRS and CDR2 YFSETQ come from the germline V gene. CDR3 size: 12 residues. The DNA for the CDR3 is TGCGCCAGCAGCTTGGCAACCGGGGAGCTGTTTTTT. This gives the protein CASSLATGELFF.

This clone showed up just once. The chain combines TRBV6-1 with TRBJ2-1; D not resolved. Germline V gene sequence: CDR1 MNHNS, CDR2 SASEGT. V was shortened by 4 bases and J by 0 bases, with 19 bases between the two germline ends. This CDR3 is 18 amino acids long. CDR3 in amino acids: CASSVSPFSRSSYNEQFF. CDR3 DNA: TGTGCCAGCAGTGTCTCCCCGTTTTCGAGGAGCTCCTACAATGAGCAGTTCTTC.

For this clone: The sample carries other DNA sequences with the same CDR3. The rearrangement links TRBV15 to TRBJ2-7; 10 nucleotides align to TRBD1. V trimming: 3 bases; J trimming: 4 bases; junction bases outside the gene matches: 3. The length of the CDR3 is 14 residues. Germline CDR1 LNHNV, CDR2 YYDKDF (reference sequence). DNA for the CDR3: TGTGCCACCAGCAGGGACAGGGGGAGGTACGAGCAGTACTTC. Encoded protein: CATSRDRGRYEQYF.

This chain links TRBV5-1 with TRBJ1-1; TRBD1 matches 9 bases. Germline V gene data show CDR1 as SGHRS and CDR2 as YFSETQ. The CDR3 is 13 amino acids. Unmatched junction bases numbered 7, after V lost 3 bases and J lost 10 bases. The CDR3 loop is CASSSGQGRGAFF. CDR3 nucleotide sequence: TGCGCCAGCAGCTCCGGACAGGGGAGGGGAGCTTTCTTT.

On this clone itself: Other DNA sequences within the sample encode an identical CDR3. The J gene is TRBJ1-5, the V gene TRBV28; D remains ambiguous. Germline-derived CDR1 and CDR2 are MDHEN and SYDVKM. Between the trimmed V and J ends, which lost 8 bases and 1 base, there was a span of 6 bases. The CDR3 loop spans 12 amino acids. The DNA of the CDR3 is TGTGCCAGCCGGTCCAGCAATCAGCCCCAGCATTTT. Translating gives CASRSSNQPQHF. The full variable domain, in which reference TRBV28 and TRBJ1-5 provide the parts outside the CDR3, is DVKVTQSSRYLVKRTGEKVFLECVQDMDHENMFWYRQDPGLGLRLIYFSYDVKMKEKGDIPEGYSVSREKKERFSLILESASTNQTSMYLCASRSSNQPQHFGDGTRLSIL.

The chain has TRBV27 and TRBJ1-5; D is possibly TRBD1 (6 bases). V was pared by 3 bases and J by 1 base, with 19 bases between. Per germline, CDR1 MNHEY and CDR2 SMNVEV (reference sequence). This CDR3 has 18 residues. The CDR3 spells CASSFGGRGRISNQPQHF. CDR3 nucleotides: TGTGCCAGCAGTTTTGGGGGCAGGGGCCGAATCAGCAATCAGCCCCAGCATTTT.

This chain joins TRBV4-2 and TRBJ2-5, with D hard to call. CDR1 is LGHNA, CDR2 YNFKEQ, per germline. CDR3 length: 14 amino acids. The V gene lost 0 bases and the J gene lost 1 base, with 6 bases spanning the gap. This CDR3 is CASSQEASQETQYF. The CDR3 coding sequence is TGTGCCAGCAGCCAAGAGGCTTCCCAAGAGACCCAGTACTTC.

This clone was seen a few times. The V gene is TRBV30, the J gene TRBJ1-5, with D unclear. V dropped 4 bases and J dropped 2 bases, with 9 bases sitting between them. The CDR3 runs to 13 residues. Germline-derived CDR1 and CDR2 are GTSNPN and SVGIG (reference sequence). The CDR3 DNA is TGTGCCTGGACCCTGGCAGGCAATCAGCCCCAGCATTTT. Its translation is CAWTLAGNQPQHF.

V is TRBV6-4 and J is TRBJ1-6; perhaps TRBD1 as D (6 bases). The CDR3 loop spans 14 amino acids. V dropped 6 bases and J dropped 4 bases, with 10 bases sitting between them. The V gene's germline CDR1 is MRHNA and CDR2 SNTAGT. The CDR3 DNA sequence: TGTGCCAGCAGGACGGACAGTTATAATTCACCCCTCCACTTT. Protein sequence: CASRTDSYNSPLHF.

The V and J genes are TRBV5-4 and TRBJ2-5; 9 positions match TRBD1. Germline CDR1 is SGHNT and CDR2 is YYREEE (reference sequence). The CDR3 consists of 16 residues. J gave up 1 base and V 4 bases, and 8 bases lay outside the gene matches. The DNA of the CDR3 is TGTGCCAGCAGCGCCGGACAGGGGACCTTCCAAGAGACCCAGTACTTC. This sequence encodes CASSAGQGTFQETQYF.

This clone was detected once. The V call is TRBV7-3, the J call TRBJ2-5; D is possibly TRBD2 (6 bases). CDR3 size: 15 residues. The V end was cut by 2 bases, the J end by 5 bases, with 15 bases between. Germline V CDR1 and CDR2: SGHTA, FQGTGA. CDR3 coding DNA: TGTGCCAGCAGCTTACGGGGCCAGGCGGGGGAGACCCAGTACTTC. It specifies CASSLRGQAGETQYF.

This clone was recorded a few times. This chain's CDR3 is CASSLGLGRVGEQYF. CDR3 sequence (DNA): TGCGCCAGCAGCTTGGGCTTGGGCCGAGTTGGCGAGCAGTACTTC. The rearrangement links TRBV5-1 to TRBJ2-7; D unclear. V lost 0 bases and J 6 bases, leaving 16 bases between the germline ends. The CDR3 totals 15 residues. The germline V gene encodes CDR1 SGHRS and CDR2 YFSETQ.

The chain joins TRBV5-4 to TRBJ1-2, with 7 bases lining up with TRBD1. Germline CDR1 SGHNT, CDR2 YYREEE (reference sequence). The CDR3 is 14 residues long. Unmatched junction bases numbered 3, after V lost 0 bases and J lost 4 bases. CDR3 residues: CASSLGGGPYGYTF. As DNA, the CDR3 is TGTGCCAGCAGCTTGGGAGGGGGCCCCTATGGCTACACCTTC.

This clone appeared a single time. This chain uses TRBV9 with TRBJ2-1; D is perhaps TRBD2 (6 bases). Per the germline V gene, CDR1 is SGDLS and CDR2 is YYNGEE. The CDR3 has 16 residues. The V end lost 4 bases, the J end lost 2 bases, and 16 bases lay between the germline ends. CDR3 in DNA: TGTGCCAGCAGCCTTCGTGGACTAACCACCTACAATGAGCAGTTCTTC. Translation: CASSLRGLTTYNEQFF.